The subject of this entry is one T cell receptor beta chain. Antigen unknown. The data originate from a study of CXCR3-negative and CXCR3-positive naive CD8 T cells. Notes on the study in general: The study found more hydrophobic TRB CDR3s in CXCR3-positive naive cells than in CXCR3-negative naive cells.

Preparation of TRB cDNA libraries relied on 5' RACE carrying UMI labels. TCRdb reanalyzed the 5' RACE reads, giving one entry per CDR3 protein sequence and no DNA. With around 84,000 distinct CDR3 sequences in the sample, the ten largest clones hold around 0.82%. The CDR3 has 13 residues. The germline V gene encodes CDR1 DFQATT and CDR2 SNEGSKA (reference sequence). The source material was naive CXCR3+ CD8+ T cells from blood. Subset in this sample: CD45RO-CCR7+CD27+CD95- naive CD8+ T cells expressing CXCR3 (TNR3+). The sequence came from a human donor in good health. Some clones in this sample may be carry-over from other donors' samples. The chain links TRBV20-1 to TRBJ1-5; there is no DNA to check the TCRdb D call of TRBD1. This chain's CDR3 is CSATSGANQPQHF.